This entry features one TCR beta chain sequence. Authors' analysis steps: Researchers report that nucleated cell counts were estimated from reference gene primer amplification. Profiling relied on immunoSEQ multiplex PCR, and the TCRdb table lists in-frame clones only, not all of them. The V and J calls and the clone size are those of that table, but D and trimming were determined from the DNA. Counted here are 80,000 to 90,000 clones, 70% to 90% occurring once; the ten biggest clones make up around 15%. The data derive from a study of blood T cell repertoires in COVID-19. The CDR3 has 17 residues. Per the germline V gene, CDR1 is SGHRS and CDR2 is YFSETQ. V lost 0 bases and J lost 4; bases outside the gene matches: 7.

Sequencing used peripheral blood. This TCR was sampled from an older woman with acute or convalescent COVID-19. The chain couples TRBV5-1 to TRBJ2-2, with 9 positions matching TRBD2. CDR3 DNA sequence: TGCGCCAGCAGCTTGGGGGCGGGAGGGCCCCTCACCGGGGAGCTGTTTTTT. Amino acids: CASSLGAGGPLTGELFF.